This T cell receptor beta chain appears in the sequencing data of a study of cytomegalovirus exposure and HLA in healthy donors. Study-level points and caveats: Being productive about 87% or about 30% of the time was typical of most TCR beta V segments in an earlier analysis. There were some V segments, including TRBV6-2 and TRBV6-3, excluded as indistinguishable. Under in vitro conditions, a few CMV-associated chains were confirmed as specific for CMV antigens. Cytomegalovirus association was listed for 150 or so TCR beta chains.

The V gene lost 1 base and the J gene lost 4 bases, with 16 bases spanning the gap. CDR1 and CDR2 (germline): SGHTS, YDEGEE. The CDR3 is 16 amino acids. Turning to this clone: What it recognizes is unknown.

13 Jbeta primers and 60 Vbeta primers were used for the PCR. Sequencing used immunoSEQ multiplex PCR; TCRdb keeps in-frame clones, though not all of them. Here the sample spans about 88,000 clones, 85% to 90% being singletons. Sequenced input: PBMCs. J is TRBJ2-3 and V is TRBV5-8; a weak D match, TRBD2 (6 bases). This clonotype originated in a man younger than 35 in good health and CMV-seronegative. CDR3 in amino acids: CASSLYGGFFPDTQYF. The CDR3 DNA sequence: TGTGCCAGCAGCTTGTATGGGGGGTTTTTCCCAGATACGCAGTATTTT.